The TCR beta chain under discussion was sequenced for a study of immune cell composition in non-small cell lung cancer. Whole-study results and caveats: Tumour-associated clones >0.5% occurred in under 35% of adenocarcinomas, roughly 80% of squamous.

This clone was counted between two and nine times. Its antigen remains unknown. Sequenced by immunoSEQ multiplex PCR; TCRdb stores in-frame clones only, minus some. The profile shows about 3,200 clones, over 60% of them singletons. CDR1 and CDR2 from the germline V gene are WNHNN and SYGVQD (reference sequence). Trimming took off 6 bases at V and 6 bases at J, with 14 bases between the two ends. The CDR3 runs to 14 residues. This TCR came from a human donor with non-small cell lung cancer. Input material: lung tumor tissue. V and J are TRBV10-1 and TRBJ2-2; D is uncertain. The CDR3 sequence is CASSTDRGAGELFF. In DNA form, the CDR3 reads TGCGCCAGCAGCACCGACCGAGGAGCCGGGGAGCTGTTTTTT.